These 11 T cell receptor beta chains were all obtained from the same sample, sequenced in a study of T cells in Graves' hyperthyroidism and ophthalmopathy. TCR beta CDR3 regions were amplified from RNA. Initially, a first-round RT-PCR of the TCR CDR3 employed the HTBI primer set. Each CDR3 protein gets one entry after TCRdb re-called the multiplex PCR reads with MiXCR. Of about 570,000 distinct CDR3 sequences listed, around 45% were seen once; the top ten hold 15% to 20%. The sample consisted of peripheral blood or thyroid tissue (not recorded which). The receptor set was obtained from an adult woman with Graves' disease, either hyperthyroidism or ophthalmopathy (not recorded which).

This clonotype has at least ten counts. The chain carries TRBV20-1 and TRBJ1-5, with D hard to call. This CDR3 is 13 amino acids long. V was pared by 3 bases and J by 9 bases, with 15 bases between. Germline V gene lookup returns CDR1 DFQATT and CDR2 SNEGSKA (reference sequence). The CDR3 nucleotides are TGCAGTGCTAGTAACACCAATAGCCGGCCCCAGCATTTT. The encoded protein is CSASNTNSRPQHF.

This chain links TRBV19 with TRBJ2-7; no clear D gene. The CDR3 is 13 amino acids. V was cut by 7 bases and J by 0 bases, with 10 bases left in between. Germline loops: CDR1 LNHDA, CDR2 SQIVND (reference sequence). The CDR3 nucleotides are TGTGCCAGTAAGGACCGCGGCTCCTACGAGCAGTACTTC. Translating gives CASKDRGSYEQYF.

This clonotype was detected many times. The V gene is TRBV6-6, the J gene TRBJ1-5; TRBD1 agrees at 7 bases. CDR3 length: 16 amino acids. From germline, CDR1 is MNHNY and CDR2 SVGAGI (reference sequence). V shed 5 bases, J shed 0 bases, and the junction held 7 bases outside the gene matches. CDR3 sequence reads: CASSPRTGLSNQPQHF. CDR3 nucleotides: TGTGCCAGCAGTCCGAGGACAGGCCTTAGCAATCAGCCCCAGCATTTT.

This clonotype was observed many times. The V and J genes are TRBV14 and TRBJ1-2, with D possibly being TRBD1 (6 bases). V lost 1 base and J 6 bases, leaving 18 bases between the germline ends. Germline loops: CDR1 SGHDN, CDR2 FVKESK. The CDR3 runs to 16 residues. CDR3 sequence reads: CASSQAPRGMENGYTF. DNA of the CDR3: TGTGCCAGCAGCCAAGCGCCTAGGGGGATGGAGAATGGCTACACCTTC. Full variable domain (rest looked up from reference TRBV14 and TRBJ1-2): EAGVTQFPSHSVIEKGQTVTLRCDPISGHDNLYWYRRVMGKEIKFLLHFVKESKQDESGMPNNRFLAERTGGTYSTLKVQPAELEDSGVYFCASSQAPRGMENGYTFGSGTRLTVV.

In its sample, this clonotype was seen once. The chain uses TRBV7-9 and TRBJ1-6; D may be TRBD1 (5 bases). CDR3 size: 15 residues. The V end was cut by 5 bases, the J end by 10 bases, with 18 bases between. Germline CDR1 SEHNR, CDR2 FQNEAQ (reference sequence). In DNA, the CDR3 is TGTGCCAGCAGCGCGACGGGGGATTTGGGGTCACCCCTCCACTTT. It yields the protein CASSATGDLGSPLHF.

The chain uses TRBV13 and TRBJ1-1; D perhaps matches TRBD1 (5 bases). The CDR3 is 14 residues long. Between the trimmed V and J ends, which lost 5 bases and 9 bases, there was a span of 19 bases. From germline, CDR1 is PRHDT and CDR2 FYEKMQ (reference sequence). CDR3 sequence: CASSLIGTRGKAFF. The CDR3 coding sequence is TGTGCCAGCAGCCTCATAGGGACCCGCGGTAAAGCTTTCTTT.

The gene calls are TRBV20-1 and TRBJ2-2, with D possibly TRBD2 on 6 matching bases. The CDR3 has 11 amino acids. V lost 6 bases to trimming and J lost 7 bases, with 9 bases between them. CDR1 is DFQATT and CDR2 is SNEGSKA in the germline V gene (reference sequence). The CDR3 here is CSAGTYGELFF. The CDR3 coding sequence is TGCAGTGCAGGGACTTACGGGGAGCTGTTTTTT.

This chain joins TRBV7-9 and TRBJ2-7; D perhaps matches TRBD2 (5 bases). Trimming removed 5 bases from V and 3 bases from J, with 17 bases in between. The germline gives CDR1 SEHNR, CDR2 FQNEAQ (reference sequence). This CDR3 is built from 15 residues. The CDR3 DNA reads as TGTGCCAGCAGCGCTTACAGTGAGGGTATCTACGAGCAGTACTTC. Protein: CASSAYSEGIYEQYF.

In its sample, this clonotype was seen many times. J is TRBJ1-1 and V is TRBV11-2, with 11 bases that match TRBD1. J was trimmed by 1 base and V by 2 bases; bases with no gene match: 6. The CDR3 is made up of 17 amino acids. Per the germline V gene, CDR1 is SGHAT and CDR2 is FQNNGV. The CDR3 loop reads CASSLWDRGGRNTEAFF. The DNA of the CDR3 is TGTGCCAGCAGCTTATGGGACAGGGGGGGGAGGAACACTGAAGCTTTCTTT.

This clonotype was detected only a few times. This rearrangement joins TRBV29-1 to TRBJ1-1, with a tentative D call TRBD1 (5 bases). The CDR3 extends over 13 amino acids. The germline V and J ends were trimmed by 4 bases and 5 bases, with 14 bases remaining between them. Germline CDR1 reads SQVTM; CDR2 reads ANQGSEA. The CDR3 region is CSVVGRDWTEAFF. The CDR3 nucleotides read TGCAGCGTTGTTGGTCGGGACTGGACTGAAGCTTTCTTT.

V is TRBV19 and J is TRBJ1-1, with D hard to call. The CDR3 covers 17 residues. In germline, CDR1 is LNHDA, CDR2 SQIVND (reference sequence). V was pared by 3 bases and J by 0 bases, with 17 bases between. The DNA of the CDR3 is TGTGCCAGTAGTATGGGTAGGTGGCAAAAGTTGAACACTGAAGCTTTCTTT. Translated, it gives CASSMGRWQKLNTEAFF.